This is a list of T cell receptor beta chains from one sample in a study of shared clonotypes between healthy human individuals. TCRdb's table, derived via immunoSEQ multiplex PCR, lists solely in-frame clones and lacks some. The sample has about 1.1 million clones; around three quarters are singletons. Specimen: memory CD4+ T cells from PBMCs. The receptor source for this set is a man in his late teens or twenties in good health. Some clones in this sample may be carry-over from other donors' samples. CDR3s include the opening cysteine and the closing phenylalanine or tryptophan. For some rows the clone size is stated as once, few or many, or as a class when expanded; others skip it.

v_gene	abundance	j_gene	CDR3aa
TRBV5-1	.	TRBJ2-4	CASSLAGEMDIQYF
TRBV7-2	.	TRBJ2-7	CASNLAALGAGQYF
TRBV5-1	.	TRBJ2-3	CASSPTSGRITDTQYF
TRBV10-1	.	TRBJ2-2	CARPPAASGRLYTGELFF
TRBV28	.	TRBJ1-3	CASSLAPLQGSSGNTIYF
TRBV6-1	.	TRBJ2-1	CASSDPTGIAGYNEQFF
TRBV9	.	TRBJ2-7	CASSEKPVFYEQYF
TRBV5-4	few	TRBJ1-2	CASSMGGQDYGYTF
TRBV5-1	.	TRBJ2-1	CASSLAVSGRDNEQFF
TRBV6-6	.	TRBJ2-7	CASSYSAGGQEQYF
TRBV5-4	.	TRBJ1-1	CASSPSTANTEAFF
TRBV28	.	TRBJ1-5	CASSPLRGRGSNQPQHF
TRBV5-4	many	TRBJ2-2	CASSLGPGSELFF
TRBV15	.	TRBJ2-7	CATSRDIVYEQYF
TRBV28	.	TRBJ2-3	CASSPRFSRTDTQYF
TRBV2	.	TRBJ2-5	CASNPTGGLETQYF
TRBV28	.	TRBJ2-4	CASSITTLAKNIQYF
TRBV15	.	TRBJ1-2	CATSTPPGRGYGYTF
TRBV6-1	few	TRBJ2-7	CASRSGTGNYEQYF
TRBV7-2	.	TRBJ2-5	CASSSQTGIETQYF
TRBV19	once	TRBJ1-5	CASSPGTGNQPQHF
TRBV7-2	.	TRBJ2-5	CASRRPQGRGETQYF
TRBV28	once	TRBJ1-2	CASSSRDRGGYTF
TRBV2	.	TRBJ2-5	CASSAPSAAPYF
TRBV27	.	TRBJ1-6	CASSTQGNSPLHF
TRBV5-1	.	TRBJ2-2	CASSLQTANTGELFF
TRBV7-9	.	TRBJ2-7	CASSQGPSAYYEQYF
TRBV28	.	TRBJ2-5	CASVDSQETQYF
TRBV5-1	.	TRBJ1-4	CASSLDWRTGEKLFF
TRBV5-1	once	TRBJ2-2	CASSLRDSNTGELFF
TRBV11-2	many	TRBJ1-2	CASSFFKRNYGYTF
TRBV20-1	.	TRBJ2-7	CSARDRGEQYF
TRBV7-9	.	TRBJ2-1	CASSSLRTSGLNEQFF
TRBV7-9	.	TRBJ2-1	CASSLAHNEQFF
TRBV13	.	TRBJ1-4	CASRQGSSTNEKLFF
TRBV5-1	few	TRBJ2-3	CASSLGLAGGLRTDTQYF
TRBV6-5	.	TRBJ2-5	CASTPGASRTTQYF
TRBV7-9	.	TRBJ2-3	CASSPMTGTDTQYF
TRBV6-5	.	TRBJ1-3	CASSYSAGDGNTIYF
TRBV30	few	TRBJ1-2	CAWSVESLNYGYTF
TRBV4-2	.	TRBJ2-2	CASSGTSSYAGELFF
TRBV28	.	TRBJ2-7	CASSTPGTGVEQYF
TRBV2	few	TRBJ2-2	CASSEPIVTGELFF
TRBV4-1	.	TRBJ2-2	CASSQDNKAPSAGELFF
TRBV5-6	.	TRBJ2-3	CASSLLGGSASTDTQYF
TRBV5-1	few	TRBJ2-3	CASSLGERGTDTQYF
TRBV27	.	TRBJ2-1	CASSSGLAGGHNEQFF
TRBV5-1	.	TRBJ2-3	CASSVYGTTDTQYF